This paragraph reports one T cell receptor (beta chain). Sequenced by immunoSEQ multiplex PCR; TCRdb stores in-frame clones only, minus some. The sample has some 330,000 clones; over 85% are singletons. V was shortened by 0 bases and J by 11 bases, with 8 bases between the two germline ends. Germline-derived CDR1 and CDR2 are GTSNPN and SVGIG (reference sequence). This CDR3 contains 11 residues. This sample stems from a study of blood T cell repertoires in COVID-19. Study as a whole: COVID-19 samples, acute and convalescent, were from the United States, Italy and Spain. PBMCs, B-cell-depleted T cells, or T cells provided the cDNA or gDNA that made up the material.

Patients in Seattle were enrolled during active infection, then followed longitudinally. The sequence was obtained from a woman under 40 with COVID-19, enrolled during active disease. The chain uses TRBV30 and TRBJ1-3; D ambiguous. The sequenced sample was peripheral blood. The CDR3 spells CAWSVRDSIYF. For the CDR3, the DNA is TGTGCCTGGAGTGTACGGGATTCCATATATTTT.